This T cell receptor beta chain was recovered during a study of cytomegalovirus exposure and HLA in healthy donors. Whole-study context: It was reported in a later analysis that the 95 to 150 validation repertoires used the same platform as the 666 first-cohort repertoires.

Some clones are missing from TCRdb's copy, which holds only in-frame ones; the method was immunoSEQ multiplex PCR. The profile shows some 190,000 clones, roughly 86% of them singletons. Comment on this clone: Its specificity is unknown.

Separate from the roughly 700-subject first cohort was the approximately 120-subject validation cohort, to which the donors belonged. Study conclusions and caveats: Altogether, 164 TCR beta chains were recorded as cytomegalovirus-associated. Under in vitro conditions, a few CMV-associated chains were confirmed as specific for CMV antigens.

The CDR3 is 18 amino acids. Trimming took 0 bases from V and 2 from J; bases not matched to a gene: 10. Germline lookup yields CDR1 SEHNR and CDR2 FQNEAQ (reference sequence). The clonotype originates from a man younger than 40 in good health and CMV-seropositive. The rearrangement links TRBV7-9 to TRBJ2-5, with 9 bases aligning to TRBD2. The specimen was PBMCs. CDR3 loop: CASSLATGTSNLQETQYF. CDR3 DNA: TGTGCCAGCAGCTTAGCCACCGGGACTAGCAACTTACAAGAGACCCAGTACTTC.